This entry features one T cell receptor beta chain sequence. This specimen comes from a study of blood T cell repertoires in COVID-19. Study at large: Donors in the United States, Italy and Spain gave samples during acute or convalescent COVID-19. PBMCs, B-cell-depleted T cells, or T cells were the source of the cDNA or gDNA that made up the material.

Per germline, CDR1 SQVTM and CDR2 ANQGSEA. V was clipped by 8 bases and J by 6 bases; unmatched bases: 7. CDR3 size: 12 residues. Study processing details: By means of reference gene primer amplification, nucleated cell counts were estimated. Measured with immunoSEQ multiplex PCR; TCRdb has only the in-frame clones, and not every one. The D gene and trimming were derived from the DNA, and the V and J assignments and clone size from that table. The table lists approximately 120,000 clones, around 87% of them singletons, with around 17% in the top ten. This chain uses TRBV29-1 with TRBJ2-3; 8 positions match TRBD1. The receptor was derived from a woman aged 50 to 60 who had recovered from COVID-19. Sequences were obtained from peripheral blood. The CDR3 region is CSSSGGEDTQYF. The CDR3 coding sequence is TGCAGCTCCTCAGGGGGCGAGGATACGCAGTATTTT.